The rows below give T cell receptor beta chains drawn from one sample of a study of T cell repertoires in cytomegalovirus infection. From the reads, TCRdb called clonotypes with MiXCR, one entry per CDR3 protein. The sample has roughly 860,000 distinct CDR3 sequences, roughly 33% seen once. Antigen specificity for these receptors is unknown. The input for sequencing was cultured CD8+ T cells from PBMCs, taken from culture after CMV antigen stimulation. The receptors shown here come from a human donor in good health (CMV status not recorded). Some clones in this sample may be carry-over from other donors' samples. Both conserved end residues are part of each CDR3. The D gene is left open where the match is weak. Part of the rows lack a size; the others show once, few, many or a class for expanded clones.

D gene: TRBD1; clone size: NA; J gene: TRBJ1-1; V gene: TRBV7-6; CDR3 DNA: TGTGCCAGCAGCACAAACAGGGGGCTACGGTTAGGGGACACTGAAGCTTTCTTT; CDR3 protein: CASSTNRGLRLGDTEAFF
D gene: NA; clone size: NA; J gene: TRBJ1-1; V gene: TRBV7-6; CDR3 DNA: TGTGCCAGCAGCTCGGGACGTCTTAACACTGAAGCTTTCTTT; CDR3 protein: CASSSGRLNTEAFF
D gene: NA; clone size: few; J gene: TRBJ2-4; V gene: TRBV6-2/TRBV6-3; CDR3 DNA: TGTGCCAGCAGTCCCCGGTGGGACATTCAGTACTTC; CDR3 protein: CASSPRWDIQYF
D gene: TRBD1; clone size: NA; J gene: TRBJ1-6; V gene: TRBV14; CDR3 DNA: TGTGCCAGCAGCCAACCCTCAGGGACAGGGGATTCACCCCTCCACTTT; CDR3 protein: CASSQPSGTGDSPLHF
D gene: NA; clone size: NA; J gene: TRBJ2-7; V gene: TRBV4-1; CDR3 DNA: TGCGCCAGCAGCCAAGATCTCGGTGGGGGATACTACGAGCAGTACTTC; CDR3 protein: CASSQDLGGGYYEQYF
D gene: TRBD2; clone size: NA; J gene: TRBJ2-7; V gene: TRBV27; CDR3 DNA: TGTGCCAGCAGCCCTAGCGGGGGGGGTTCCGAGCAGTACTTC; CDR3 protein: CASSPSGGGSEQYF
D gene: NA; clone size: few; J gene: TRBJ1-6; V gene: TRBV19; CDR3 DNA: TGTGCCAGTAATCATAATAATTCACCCCTCCACTTT; CDR3 protein: CASNHNNSPLHF
D gene: TRBD2; clone size: NA; J gene: TRBJ2-2; V gene: TRBV5-1; CDR3 DNA: TGCGCCAGCAGCTTGTGGGCTAGCGGGGGGAGCACCGGGGAGCTGTTTTTT; CDR3 protein: CASSLWASGGSTGELFF
D gene: TRBD2; clone size: few; J gene: TRBJ2-3; V gene: TRBV9; CDR3 DNA: TGTGCCAGCAGCGTAGGAGGACTAGGCACAGATACGCAGTATTTT; CDR3 protein: CASSVGGLGTDTQYF
D gene: NA; clone size: NA; J gene: TRBJ1-1; V gene: TRBV19; CDR3 DNA: TGTGCCAGTTCCTGGACACCGAACACTGAAGCTTTCTTT; CDR3 protein: CASSWTPNTEAFF
D gene: TRBD1; clone size: NA; J gene: TRBJ1-5; V gene: TRBV9; CDR3 DNA: TGTGCCAGCAGCGTAGGGCAGGGGGGGCAGCCCCGGCATTTT; CDR3 protein: CASSVGQGGQPRHF
D gene: NA; clone size: many; J gene: TRBJ1-5; V gene: TRBV6-5; CDR3 DNA: TGTGCCAGCAGTTCGTCCAGGGGCAATCAGCCCCAGCATTTT; CDR3 protein: CASSSSRGNQPQHF
D gene: TRBD1; clone size: few; J gene: TRBJ2-5; V gene: TRBV3-1; CDR3 DNA: TGTGCCAGCAGGGCGACAGGGGGCCGGGAGACCCAGTACTTC; CDR3 protein: CASRATGGRETQYF
D gene: TRBD2; clone size: NA; J gene: TRBJ2-1; V gene: TRBV6-5; CDR3 DNA: TGTGCCAGCAGCCTAGCTTGGATAGCGGGATACAATGAGCAGTTCTTC; CDR3 protein: CASSLAWIAGYNEQFF
D gene: NA; clone size: NA; J gene: TRBJ2-7; V gene: TRBV6-5; CDR3 DNA: TGTGCCAGCAGTTACGAAGCAGCAGCTTACGAGCAGTACTTC; CDR3 protein: CASSYEAAAYEQYF
D gene: TRBD2; clone size: few; J gene: TRBJ2-2; V gene: TRBV7-9; CDR3 DNA: TGTGCCAGCAGAGTCACAACGGGGGGAATTGTGACCGGGGAGCTGTTTTTT; CDR3 protein: CASRVTTGGIVTGELFF
D gene: NA; clone size: NA; J gene: TRBJ1-1; V gene: TRBV19; CDR3 DNA: TGTGCCAGTATAAGCAGGGAACCTGAAGCTTTCTTT; CDR3 protein: CASISREPEAFF
D gene: NA; clone size: NA; J gene: TRBJ2-5; V gene: TRBV27; CDR3 DNA: TGTGCCAGCAGTTCCCTCAGACCTACGATGGAGACCCAGTACTTC; CDR3 protein: CASSSLRPTMETQYF
D gene: TRBD1; clone size: NA; J gene: TRBJ1-5; V gene: TRBV7-8; CDR3 DNA: TGTGCCAGCAGCTTACCGAGGACAGGGCGCGGTGCGCCCCAGCATTTT; CDR3 protein: CASSLPRTGRGAPQHF
D gene: NA; clone size: NA; J gene: TRBJ2-7; V gene: TRBV12-3/TRBV12-4; CDR3 DNA: TGTGCCAGCAGTTTCTCGGCGCGGGGCGAGCAGTACTTC; CDR3 protein: CASSFSARGEQYF
D gene: TRBD2; clone size: many; J gene: TRBJ2-1; V gene: TRBV7-6; CDR3 DNA: TGTGCCAGCAGCCGAGACTTTAGCGGGGGGTACAATGAGCAGTTCTTC; CDR3 protein: CASSRDFSGGYNEQFF
D gene: NA; clone size: many; J gene: TRBJ1-1; V gene: TRBV7-8; CDR3 DNA: TGTGCCAGCAGCCTGGGGGCACCCCCCTCTGAAGCTTTCTTT; CDR3 protein: CASSLGAPPSEAFF
D gene: NA; clone size: once; J gene: TRBJ2-6; V gene: TRBV15; CDR3 DNA: TGTGCCACCGCAAGGCCCTCTGGGGCCAACGTCCTGACTTTC; CDR3 protein: CATARPSGANVLTF
D gene: NA; clone size: once; J gene: TRBJ1-5; V gene: TRBV12-3/TRBV12-4; CDR3 DNA: TGTGCCAGCAGTTTAGGGCCGGGGGGGCACGGGCAGCCCCAGCATTTT; CDR3 protein: CASSLGPGGHGQPQHF
D gene: NA; clone size: many; J gene: TRBJ1-5; V gene: TRBV5-6; CDR3 DNA: TGTGCCAGCAGCTTGGGTCAGGGAAGCCAGCCCCAGCATTTT; CDR3 protein: CASSLGQGSQPQHF
D gene: NA; clone size: many; J gene: TRBJ1-4; V gene: TRBV7-6; CDR3 DNA: TGTGCCAGCAGCTTAAGGCGGGGTGGACTGGGCGCAACTAATGAAAAACTGTTTTTT; CDR3 protein: CASSLRRGGLGATNEKLFF
D gene: NA; clone size: NA; J gene: TRBJ1-2; V gene: TRBV2; CDR3 DNA: TGTGCCAGCAGTGAAGGAGGCGATACCTATGGCTACACCTTC; CDR3 protein: CASSEGGDTYGYTF
D gene: TRBD2; clone size: NA; J gene: TRBJ2-2; V gene: TRBV9; CDR3 DNA: TGTGCCAGCAGCCCGGGAGCGGGATCCACCGGGGAGCTGTTTTTT; CDR3 protein: CASSPGAGSTGELFF
D gene: NA; clone size: NA; J gene: TRBJ2-1; V gene: TRBV5-1; CDR3 DNA: TGCGCCAGCAGGGATTCACTCTACAATGAGCAGTTCTTC; CDR3 protein: CASRDSLYNEQFF
D gene: TRBD1; clone size: few; J gene: TRBJ1-6; V gene: TRBV11-2; CDR3 DNA: TGTGCCAGCAGCTCTTGGGACAGGCGAATTGGTAATTCACCCCTCCACTTT; CDR3 protein: CASSSWDRRIGNSPLHF
D gene: TRBD2; clone size: NA; J gene: TRBJ2-4; V gene: TRBV6-6; CDR3 DNA: TGTGCCAGCAGTTATAAGAGCGCAGCGGGGGCCCTCGCCAAAAACATTCAGTACTTC; CDR3 protein: CASSYKSAAGALAKNIQYF
D gene: NA; clone size: NA; J gene: TRBJ2-1; V gene: TRBV6-6; CDR3 DNA: TGTGCCAGCACCGACAGTCGTATTATTGACGATGAGCAGTTCTTC; CDR3 protein: CASTDSRIIDDEQFF
D gene: NA; clone size: NA; J gene: TRBJ1-2; V gene: TRBV7-9; CDR3 DNA: TGTGCCAGCAGCGGCCCGGCGGGATACTATGGCTACACCTTC; CDR3 protein: CASSGPAGYYGYTF
D gene: TRBD1; clone size: few; J gene: TRBJ1-1; V gene: TRBV20-1; CDR3 DNA: TGCAGTGCTAGAGATCCGGGACAGGGGAGGACTGAAGCTTTCTTT; CDR3 protein: CSARDPGQGRTEAFF
D gene: TRBD1; clone size: few; J gene: TRBJ2-5; V gene: TRBV7-8; CDR3 DNA: TGTGCCAGCAGCTACGACAGGGACGAGACCCAGTACTTC; CDR3 protein: CASSYDRDETQYF
D gene: NA; clone size: few; J gene: TRBJ1-1; V gene: TRBV25-1; CDR3 DNA: TGTGCCAGCAAAGGGGTGGAGGTCACTGAAGCTTTCTTT; CDR3 protein: CASKGVEVTEAFF
D gene: NA; clone size: NA; J gene: TRBJ2-6; V gene: TRBV7-9; CDR3 DNA: TGTGCCAGCAGCTTAGTCGTCGGGGACCTCTCTGGGGCCAACGTCCTGACTTTC; CDR3 protein: CASSLVVGDLSGANVLTF
D gene: TRBD1; clone size: NA; J gene: TRBJ1-2; V gene: TRBV29-1; CDR3 DNA: TGCAGCGTTGAAGAATGGGGGTGGGACAGGTATCCGTCGGAAAATGGCTACACCTTC; CDR3 protein: CSVEEWGWDRYPSENGYTF
D gene: NA; clone size: few; J gene: TRBJ2-6; V gene: TRBV6-1; CDR3 DNA: TGTGCCAGCAGTGAAGCCAGGCACTCTGGGGCCAACGTCCTGACTTTC; CDR3 protein: CASSEARHSGANVLTF
D gene: TRBD1; clone size: NA; J gene: TRBJ1-5; V gene: TRBV9; CDR3 DNA: TGTGCCAGCAGCGGAGACCCGAGGACAGGGGACAACAATCAGCCCCAGCATTTT; CDR3 protein: CASSGDPRTGDNNQPQHF
D gene: NA; clone size: few; J gene: TRBJ2-5; V gene: TRBV7-9; CDR3 DNA: TGTGCCAGCAGCTTGGGTATGGAGACCCAGTACTTC; CDR3 protein: CASSLGMETQYF
D gene: TRBD1; clone size: many; J gene: TRBJ1-2; V gene: TRBV9; CDR3 DNA: TGTGCCAGCAGCGTAGATGACGCGGGACAGTACTATGGCTACACCTTC; CDR3 protein: CASSVDDAGQYYGYTF
D gene: NA; clone size: NA; J gene: TRBJ2-7; V gene: TRBV6-1; CDR3 DNA: TGTGCCAGCACCAAGGGATGGGACATCTACGAGCAGTACTTC; CDR3 protein: CASTKGWDIYEQYF
D gene: NA; clone size: few; J gene: TRBJ1-5; V gene: TRBV28; CDR3 DNA: TGTGCCAGCACTTCGGGAGCTTATAGCAATCAGCCCCAGCATTTT; CDR3 protein: CASTSGAYSNQPQHF
D gene: NA; clone size: NA; J gene: TRBJ2-3; V gene: TRBV20-1; CDR3 DNA: TGCAGTGCTAGGGGTCCTACCGGCGAAGGGACCACAGATACGCAGTATTTT; CDR3 protein: CSARGPTGEGTTDTQYF
D gene: NA; clone size: few; J gene: TRBJ2-7; V gene: TRBV4-1; CDR3 DNA: TGCGCCAGCAGCCAACTGGACAGCGCCTACGAGCAGTACTTC; CDR3 protein: CASSQLDSAYEQYF
D gene: NA; clone size: NA; J gene: TRBJ1-5; V gene: TRBV9; CDR3 DNA: TGTGCCAGCAGCGTAGGGAGGGGCAATCAGCCCCAGCATTTT; CDR3 protein: CASSVGRGNQPQHF
D gene: NA; clone size: NA; J gene: TRBJ2-2; V gene: TRBV20-1; CDR3 DNA: TGCAGTGCTAGAGTCCTAGCAACTAACACCGGGGAGCTGTTTTTT; CDR3 protein: CSARVLATNTGELFF
D gene: NA; clone size: few; J gene: TRBJ2-5; V gene: TRBV7-6; CDR3 DNA: TGTGCTAGCAGCCGGAATAGCGGAGAGACCCAGTACTTC; CDR3 protein: CASSRNSGETQYF
D gene: TRBD1; clone size: NA; J gene: TRBJ1-6; V gene: TRBV5-6; CDR3 DNA: TGTGCCAGCAGCTTCGGGGACAGGGACCTCTCCTATAATTCACCCCTCCACTTT; CDR3 protein: CASSFGDRDLSYNSPLHF
D gene: NA; clone size: few; J gene: TRBJ1-5; V gene: TRBV28; CDR3 DNA: TGTGCCAGCAGTCCTCGGAGGCTGGGGAGCAATCAGCCCCAGCATTTT; CDR3 protein: CASSPRRLGSNQPQHF
D gene: TRBD1; clone size: many; J gene: TRBJ2-1; V gene: TRBV7-2; CDR3 DNA: TGTGCCAGCAGCGACCGGGACAGGGGTTACAATGAGCAGTTCTTC; CDR3 protein: CASSDRDRGYNEQFF
D gene: NA; clone size: NA; J gene: TRBJ1-2; V gene: TRBV7-9; CDR3 DNA: TGTGCCAGCAGCCCCGGGCAGGAGAACTATGGCTACACCTTC; CDR3 protein: CASSPGQENYGYTF
D gene: TRBD2; clone size: many; J gene: TRBJ2-1; V gene: TRBV7-6; CDR3 DNA: TGTGCCAGCAGCTTAGGGCTAGCGGGGGGGCGTGAGCAGTTCTTC; CDR3 protein: CASSLGLAGGREQFF